These 25 T cell receptor beta chains share one sample of origin, sequenced in a study of blood T cell repertoires in COVID-19. Clones were read by immunoSEQ multiplex PCR, and TCRdb kept only the in-frame ones, dropping some. The data show more than 65,000 clones, around 90% seen once. Material: peripheral blood. The source is a human donor in a cohort sampled during active COVID-19.

The rearrangement joins TRBV19 to TRBJ1-3; D may be TRBD1 (6 bases). V was trimmed by 6 bases and J by 1 base, leaving 13 bases between them. This CDR3 has 15 residues. CDR1 and CDR2 (germline): LNHDA, SQIVND (reference sequence). The CDR3 sequence: CASSQGFLSGNTIYF. CDR3 in DNA: TGTGCCAGTAGCCAGGGGTTCTTATCTGGAAACACCATATATTTT.

The V call is TRBV13, the J call TRBJ2-7; 7 bases are a match to TRBD2. The V gene's germline CDR1 is PRHDT and CDR2 FYEKMQ (reference sequence). Germline trimming cut 0 bases from V and 4 bases from J; bases unmatched to any gene: 9. This CDR3 has 16 amino acids. The CDR3 DNA reads TGTGCCAGCAGCTTAGGGCGAAGCGGGGTGAGGTACGAGCAGTACTTC. Amino acids: CASSLGRSGVRYEQYF.

This clone was found once. V and J are TRBV23-1 and TRBJ2-7; 7 bases are shared with TRBD1. TRBV23-1 is sorted into the ORF group, with uncertain function. The CDR3 contains 13 residues. Trimming at V came to 11 bases and at J to 3 bases, leaving 10 bases not matched to a gene. The CDR3 DNA sequence: TGCGCCCGACTGCAGGGACAGAACTACGAGCAGTACTTC. Protein sequence: CARLQGQNYEQYF.

This chain joins TRBV7-6 and TRBJ2-6; 7 nucleotides align to TRBD2. J lost 4 bases, V lost 5 bases, and 5 bases had no gene match. The CDR3 totals 15 residues. CDR1 SGHVS and CDR2 FNYEAQ come from the germline V gene. The CDR3 spells CASSPSGVGANVLTF. As DNA, the CDR3 is TGTGCCAGCAGCCCAAGCGGGGTCGGGGCCAACGTCCTGACTTTC. The full variable domain, rest sourced from reference TRBV7-6 and TRBJ2-6, is GAGVSQSPRYKVTKRGQDVALRCDPISGHVSLYWYRQALGQGPEFLTYFNYEAQQDKSGLPNDRFSAERPEGSISTLTIQRTEQRDSAMYRCASSPSGVGANVLTFGAGSRLTVL.

V usage is TRBV3-1 (or the pseudogene TRBV3-2) and J usage is TRBJ2-7; a weak D match, TRBD1 (5 bases). With 2 bases removed from V and 1 base from J, the gap between germline ends came to 9 bases. The CDR3 totals 14 residues. Germline V gene sequence: CDR1 LGHDT, CDR2 YNNKEL (reference sequence). The CDR3 DNA is TGTGCCAGCAGCCAATACGACAGTTCCTACGAGCAGTACTTC. Its protein is CASSQYDSSYEQYF.

The chain carries TRBV5-4 and TRBJ1-2; tentatively, D is TRBD1 (5 bases). Germline-derived CDR1 and CDR2 are SGHNT and YYREEE (reference sequence). The CDR3 length is 15 residues. V was cut by 2 bases and J by 4 bases, with 15 bases left in between. DNA for the CDR3: TGTGCCAGCAGCTTAGATAGGGGCCCCTTCTATGGCTACACCTTC. Its translation is CASSLDRGPFYGYTF. Filled out from reference TRBV5-4 and TRBJ1-2, the complete variable domain reads ETGVTQSPTHLIKTRGQQVTLRCSSQSGHNTVSWYQQALGQGPQFIFQYYREEENGRGNFPPRFSGLQFPNYSSELNVNALELDDSALYLCASSLDRGPFYGYTFGSGTRLTVV.

This clone has only one observation. Here the CDR3 reads CASSSIQGRNQPQHF. The DNA for the CDR3 is TGTGCCAGCAGCTCCATACAGGGACGCAATCAGCCCCAGCATTTT. The chain recombines TRBV11-2 with TRBJ1-5; TRBD1 might be the D (6 bases). The CDR3 runs to 15 residues. In germline, CDR1 is SGHAT, CDR2 FQNNGV. The germline V and J ends were trimmed by 4 bases and 2 bases, with 12 bases remaining between them.

This chain uses TRBV12-3 or TRBV12-4 with TRBJ1-1; D remains ambiguous. The CDR3 length is 13 residues. The V and J ends lost 8 bases and 0 bases respectively, with 10 bases between them. The CDR3 sequence is CASRQYLNTEAFF. CDR3 nucleotide sequence: TGTGCCAGCCGACAATACTTGAACACTGAAGCTTTCTTT.

V usage is TRBV5-4 and J usage is TRBJ1-4, with D maybe TRBD1 (5 bases). The CDR3 consists of 17 residues. V was clipped by 0 bases and J by 6 bases, with 18 bases between them. Per the germline V gene, CDR1 is SGHNT and CDR2 is YYREEE (reference sequence). The CDR3 nucleotides read TGTGCCAGCAGCTTGGCCACGGTAGGGGCGGGGGATGAAAAACTGTTTTTT. It specifies CASSLATVGAGDEKLFF.

The CDR3, as DNA: TGCGCCAGCAGTGAGTCGATGTTCGGGAACTATGGCTACACCTTC. It yields the protein CASSESMFGNYGYTF. This chain links TRBV10-2 with TRBJ1-2; D not resolved. Germline CDR1 is WSHSY and CDR2 is SAAADI. The V end lost 0 bases, the J end lost 2 bases, and 10 bases lay between the germline ends. CDR3 length: 15 residues.

The chain has TRBV11-1 and TRBJ2-7; 9 positions agree with TRBD1. CDR1 SGHAT and CDR2 FQDESV come from the germline V gene (reference sequence). V was pared by 5 bases and J by 3 bases, with 2 bases of the junction left unmatched. The CDR3 has 13 amino acids. The CDR3 region is CASSRDRVYEQYF. The CDR3 DNA reads TGTGCCAGCAGCCGGGACAGGGTCTACGAGCAGTACTTC.

Here the CDR3 DNA reads TGCGCCAGCAGTGAGACAATGGGACTAGCGACAGATACGCAGTATTTT. Translated, it gives CASSETMGLATDTQYF. This chain connects TRBV10-1 to TRBJ2-3; 10 bases map to TRBD2. Germline trimming cut 2 bases from V and 3 bases from J; bases unmatched to any gene: 5. The CDR3 runs 16 residues. The germline gives CDR1 WNHNN, CDR2 SYGVQD (reference sequence).

Comments on this clone: Other DNA sequences in this sample translate to the same CDR3. The chain uses TRBV7-6 and TRBJ2-7; 9 nucleotides line up with TRBD1. There are 13 residues in the CDR3. Trimming at V came to 5 bases and at J to 6 bases, leaving 5 bases not matched to a gene. CDR1 is SGHVS and CDR2 is FNYEAQ in the germline V gene. CDR3 in DNA: TGTGCCAGCAGCCTTGGGACAGGGAGCGAGCAGTACTTC. Its translation is CASSLGTGSEQYF.

The CDR3 nucleotides read TGTGCCAGCAGTCACACCTACGAGCAGTACTTC. Translation: CASSHTYEQYF. The chain joins TRBV6-6 to TRBJ2-7; D unresolved. V lost 5 bases to trimming and J lost 2 bases, with 4 bases between them. This CDR3 region has 11 residues. Looked up from germline, CDR1 is MNHNY and CDR2 is SVGAGI (reference sequence).

The rearrangement uses TRBV24-1 and TRBJ1-5; unclear D gene. The V gene's germline CDR1 is KGHDR and CDR2 SFDVKD. V dropped 9 bases and J dropped 0 bases, with 5 bases sitting between them. This CDR3 spans 12 amino acids. The CDR3 reads CATGDSNQPQHF. CDR3 bases: TGTGCCACCGGAGATAGCAATCAGCCCCAGCATTTT.

This clone has only one observation. The genes are TRBV25-1 and TRBJ1-4; D uncertain. V was pared by 3 bases and J by 2 bases, with 10 bases between. Germline CDR1 reads MGHDK; CDR2 reads SYGVNS. This CDR3 has 15 residues. The CDR3 DNA reads TGTGCCAGCAGTGATTTCCCAAATACTAATGAAAAACTGTTTTTT. This codes for CASSDFPNTNEKLFF. Full variable domain (remainder filled in from reference TRBV25-1 and TRBJ1-4): EADIYQTPRYLVIGTGKKITLECSQTMGHDKMYWYQQDPGMELHLIHYSYGVNSTEKGDLSSESTVSRIRTEHFPLTLESARPSHTSQYLCASSDFPNTNEKLFFGSGTQLSVL.

The rearrangement uses TRBV28 and TRBJ1-3; weak D call: TRBD1 (5 bases). The V gene's germline CDR1 is MDHEN and CDR2 SYDVKM. Trimming removed 3 bases from V and 2 bases from J, with 11 bases in between. CDR3 length equals 15 residues. The CDR3 loop is CASSFGGLPGNTIYF. CDR3 DNA: TGTGCCAGCAGTTTTGGGGGACTCCCTGGAAACACCATATATTTT.

The rearrangement links TRBV12-5 to TRBJ2-7, with TRBD2 matching 8 bases. This CDR3 contains 15 residues. Germline V gene lookup returns CDR1 LGHNT and CDR2 FRNRAP. V shed 5 bases and J 5 bases; nucleotides not matched to a gene: 11. This chain's CDR3 is CASGPPGGRVDEQYF. DNA of the CDR3: TGTGCTAGTGGTCCGCCGGGGGGGAGGGTGGACGAGCAGTACTTC.

This chain uses TRBV7-9 with TRBJ1-6, with TRBD1 as a possible D gene (6 bases). Germline V gives CDR1 SEHNR, CDR2 FQNEAQ (reference sequence). V was trimmed by 6 bases and J by 6 bases, leaving 18 bases between them. This CDR3 is built from 16 residues. In DNA, the CDR3 is TGTGCCAGCAGGGCCCGCCCGACAGGCCGTAATTCACCCCTCCACTTT. This encodes CASRARPTGRNSPLHF.

The J gene is TRBJ2-7, the V gene TRBV2, with 7 bases fitting TRBD2. V lost 8 bases and J lost 1; bases outside the gene matches: 5. This CDR3 has 13 amino acids. Germline V lookup: CDR1 SNHLY, CDR2 FYNNEI. The DNA of the CDR3 is TGTGCCAGCGCGGGAGATCGTTCCTACGAGCAGTACTTC. It specifies CASAGDRSYEQYF.

The chain recombines TRBV7-2 with TRBJ1-3, with D perhaps TRBD1 (6 bases). Trimming took 5 bases from V and 2 from J, leaving 13 bases between them. Germline values: CDR1 SGHTA, CDR2 FQGNSA. CDR3 length equals 15 residues. The CDR3 DNA is TGTGCCAGCAGCCAATTACAGGGCCCTGGAAACACCATATATTTT. It encodes CASSQLQGPGNTIYF.

This clone came up once. CDR3 DNA: TGTGCCAGCAGCGGATTTCTAGCGGGGGACAATGAGCAGTTCTTC. Its translation is CASSGFLAGDNEQFF. V and J are TRBV9 and TRBJ2-1; 10 bases map to TRBD2. The J segment lost 5 bases and the V segment lost 3 bases, leaving 5 bases of the junction unmatched. Germline V gives CDR1 SGDLS, CDR2 YYNGEE. CDR3 length: 15 amino acids.

This chain uses TRBV9 with TRBJ1-1; tentatively, D is TRBD1 (5 bases). Germline V gene lookup returns CDR1 SGDLS and CDR2 YYNGEE. The V end lost 2 bases, the J end lost 5 bases, and 16 bases lay between the germline ends. The CDR3 is 15 residues long. The CDR3 loop reads CASSVWSGGLTEAFF. Here the CDR3 DNA reads TGTGCCAGCAGCGTGTGGTCCGGGGGATTGACTGAAGCTTTCTTT. Using reference TRBV9 and TRBJ1-1 for the parts outside the CDR3, the full variable domain is DSGVTQTPKHLITATGQRVTLRCSPRSGDLSVYWYQQSLDQGLQFLIQYYNGEERAKGNILERFSAQQFPDLHSELNLSSLELGDSALYFCASSVWSGGLTEAFFGQGTRLTVV.

This chain joins TRBV14 and TRBJ1-4; a possible D gene is TRBD1 (6 bases). The CDR3 consists of 14 residues. Germline CDR1 and CDR2: SGHDN and FVKESK. The V end lost 2 bases, the J end lost 2 bases, and 6 bases lay between the germline ends. In nucleotides, the CDR3 is TGTGCCAGCAGCCAACAGGGGACTAATGAAAAACTGTTTTTT. The encoded protein is CASSQQGTNEKLFF.

The chain links TRBV2 to TRBJ1-2, with a weak D call TRBD1 (5 bases). The CDR3 covers 13 residues. V was clipped by 7 bases and J by 5 bases, with 14 bases between them. The germline CDR1 and CDR2 sequences are SNHLY and FYNNEI. For the CDR3, the DNA is TGTGCCAGCACTAGGGGTAACTCATATGGCTACACCTTC. It is translated as CASTRGNSYGYTF.